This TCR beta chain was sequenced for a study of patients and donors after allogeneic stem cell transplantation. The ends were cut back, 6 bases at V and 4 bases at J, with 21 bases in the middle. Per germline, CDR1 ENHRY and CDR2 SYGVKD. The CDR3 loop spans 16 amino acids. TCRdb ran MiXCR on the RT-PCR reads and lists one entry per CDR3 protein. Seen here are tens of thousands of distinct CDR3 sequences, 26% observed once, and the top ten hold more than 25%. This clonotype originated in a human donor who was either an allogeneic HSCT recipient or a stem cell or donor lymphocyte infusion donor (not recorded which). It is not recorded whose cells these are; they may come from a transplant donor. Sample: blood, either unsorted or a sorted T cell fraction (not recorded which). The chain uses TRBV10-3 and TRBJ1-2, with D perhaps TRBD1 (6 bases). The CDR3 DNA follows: TGTGCCATCAGCTTCGATTCCGGGACAACACCCTATGGCTACACCTTC. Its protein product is CAISFDSGTTPYGYTF.